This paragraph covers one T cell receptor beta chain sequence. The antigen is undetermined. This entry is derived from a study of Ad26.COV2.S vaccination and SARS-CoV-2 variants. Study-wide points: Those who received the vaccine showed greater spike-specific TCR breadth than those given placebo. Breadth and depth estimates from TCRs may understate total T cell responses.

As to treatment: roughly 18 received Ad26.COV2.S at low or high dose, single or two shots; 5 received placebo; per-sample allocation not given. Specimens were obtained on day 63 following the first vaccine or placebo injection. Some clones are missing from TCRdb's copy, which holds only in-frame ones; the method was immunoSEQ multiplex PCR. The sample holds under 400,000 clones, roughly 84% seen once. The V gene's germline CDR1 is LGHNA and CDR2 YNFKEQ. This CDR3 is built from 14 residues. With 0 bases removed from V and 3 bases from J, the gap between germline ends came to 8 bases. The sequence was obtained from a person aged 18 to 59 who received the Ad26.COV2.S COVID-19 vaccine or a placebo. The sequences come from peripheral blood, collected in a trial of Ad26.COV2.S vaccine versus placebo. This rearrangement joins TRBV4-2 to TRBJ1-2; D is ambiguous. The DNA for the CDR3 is TGTGCCAGCAGCCAAGATTTGGCTGACTATGGCTACACCTTC. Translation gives CASSQDLADYGYTF.